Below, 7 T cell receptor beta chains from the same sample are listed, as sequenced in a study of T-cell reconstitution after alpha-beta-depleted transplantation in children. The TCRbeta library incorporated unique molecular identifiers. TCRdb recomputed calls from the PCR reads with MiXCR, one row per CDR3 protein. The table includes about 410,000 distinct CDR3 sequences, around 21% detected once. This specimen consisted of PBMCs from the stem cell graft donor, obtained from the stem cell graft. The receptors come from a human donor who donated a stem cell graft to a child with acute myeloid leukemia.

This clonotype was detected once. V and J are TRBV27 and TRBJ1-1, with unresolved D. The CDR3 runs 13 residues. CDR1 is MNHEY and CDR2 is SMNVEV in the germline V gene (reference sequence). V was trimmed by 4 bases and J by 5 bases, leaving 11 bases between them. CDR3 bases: TGTGCCAGCAGTTACACCTGGGAGACTGAAGCTTTCTTT. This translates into CASSYTWETEAFF.

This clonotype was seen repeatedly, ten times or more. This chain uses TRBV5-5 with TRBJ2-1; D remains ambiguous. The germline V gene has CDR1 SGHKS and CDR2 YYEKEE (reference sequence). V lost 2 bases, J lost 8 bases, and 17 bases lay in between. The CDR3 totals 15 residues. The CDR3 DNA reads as TGTGCCAGCAGCTTTGATAGGGCGATCCTATATGAGCAGTTCTTC. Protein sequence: CASSFDRAILYEQFF.

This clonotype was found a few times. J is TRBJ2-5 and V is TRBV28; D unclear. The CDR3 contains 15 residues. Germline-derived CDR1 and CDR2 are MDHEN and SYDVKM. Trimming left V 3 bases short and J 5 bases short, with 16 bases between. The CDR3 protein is CASSLHPRDWETQYF. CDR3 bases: TGTGCCAGCAGTTTGCACCCTAGAGATTGGGAGACCCAGTACTTC.

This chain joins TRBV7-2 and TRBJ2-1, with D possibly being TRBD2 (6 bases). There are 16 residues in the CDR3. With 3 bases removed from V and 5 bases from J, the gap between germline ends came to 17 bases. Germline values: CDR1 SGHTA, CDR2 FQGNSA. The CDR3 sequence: CASSLLEGGDHNEQFF. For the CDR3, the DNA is TGTGCCAGCAGCTTGTTGGAGGGTGGTGACCACAATGAGCAGTTCTTC.

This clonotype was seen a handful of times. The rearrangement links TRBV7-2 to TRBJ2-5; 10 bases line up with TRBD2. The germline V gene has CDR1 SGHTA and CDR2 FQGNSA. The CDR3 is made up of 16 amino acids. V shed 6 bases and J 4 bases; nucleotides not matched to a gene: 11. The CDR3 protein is CASSELAGFLPETQYF. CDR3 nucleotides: TGTGCCAGCAGTGAACTAGCGGGATTTCTCCCAGAGACCCAGTACTTC.

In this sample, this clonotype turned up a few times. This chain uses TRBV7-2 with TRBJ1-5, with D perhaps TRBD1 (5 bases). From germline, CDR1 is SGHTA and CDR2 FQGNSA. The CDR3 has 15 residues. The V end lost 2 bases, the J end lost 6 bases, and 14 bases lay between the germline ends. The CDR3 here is CASSLIPQGGQPQHF. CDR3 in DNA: TGTGCCAGCAGCTTAATCCCGCAGGGTGGTCAGCCCCAGCATTTT.

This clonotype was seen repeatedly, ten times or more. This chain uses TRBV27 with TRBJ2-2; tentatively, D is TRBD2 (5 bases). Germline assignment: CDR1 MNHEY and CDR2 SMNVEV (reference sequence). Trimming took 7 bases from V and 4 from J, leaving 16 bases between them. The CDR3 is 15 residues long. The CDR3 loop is CASTPGWAGTGELFF. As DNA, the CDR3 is TGTGCCAGCACCCCGGGGTGGGCCGGCACCGGGGAGCTGTTTTTT.